The clone carrying this T cell receptor (beta chain) was recorded a few times. What it binds is not known. V lost 3 bases and J lost 3, with 8 bases in between. The CDR3 is 14 amino acids. Germline V lookup: CDR1 LGHDT, CDR2 YNNKEL (reference sequence). Constant-segment primers and 5'RACE yielded cDNA libraries for TCR alpha and TCR beta, each carrying sample barcodes and UMIs. TCRdb fed the 5' RACE reads into MiXCR, producing one record per CDR3 protein. Of roughly 560,000 distinct CDR3 sequences listed, roughly 22% are singletons. The entry originates in a study of T-cell memory formation after mild COVID-19. Study-wide context: Clusters were largely donor specific.

Study results and caveats: Contracting CD8+ clones were enriched in EMRA, CD4+ mainly in CM and EM. While clones contracting from day 15 to 85 were balanced between CD4 and CD8, later expanders leaned CD4+.

Sequences were obtained from PBMCs or a T cell subset sorted from them (not recorded which). This receptor was obtained from an adult woman who had mild COVID-19 (a few samples of this study predate the infection). Cell type and time point are not known. The chain has TRBV3-1 and TRBJ2-2; a weak D match, TRBD1 (6 bases). This CDR3 is CASSQDSYTGELFF. CDR3 nucleotide sequence: TGTGCCAGCAGCCAGGACAGCTACACCGGGGAGCTGTTTTTT.